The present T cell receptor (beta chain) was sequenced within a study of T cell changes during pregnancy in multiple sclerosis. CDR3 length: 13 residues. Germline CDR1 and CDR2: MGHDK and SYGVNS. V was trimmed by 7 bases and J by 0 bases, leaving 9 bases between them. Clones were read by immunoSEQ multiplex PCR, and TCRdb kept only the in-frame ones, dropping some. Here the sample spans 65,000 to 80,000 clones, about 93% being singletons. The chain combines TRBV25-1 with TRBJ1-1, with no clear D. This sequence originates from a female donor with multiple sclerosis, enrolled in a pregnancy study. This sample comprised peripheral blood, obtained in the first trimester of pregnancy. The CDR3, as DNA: TGTGCCAGCACCCGAGATTTGAACACTGAAGCTTTCTTT. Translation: CASTRDLNTEAFF.